A single sample is the source of the 28 T cell receptor beta chains below, sequenced in a study of blood T cell repertoires in COVID-19. The data were produced by immunoSEQ multiplex PCR, yet TCRdb's version contains in-frame clones alone and is incomplete. The sample lists about 240,000 clones; more than 85% were seen once. The source material was PBMCs or T cells enriched from blood (not recorded which). The source is a woman in her 30s who had recovered from COVID-19.

The J gene is TRBJ1-5, the V gene TRBV28; 12 bases align to TRBD1. V dropped 5 bases and J dropped 6; count of bases not matched to a gene: 5. Germline assignment: CDR1 MDHEN and CDR2 SYDVKM. The CDR3 extends over 15 amino acids. In DNA, the CDR3 is TGTGCCAGCAGTGAGGGACAGGGGGCAGGTCAGCCCCAGCATTTT. It translates to CASSEGQGAGQPQHF. The entire variable domain, with the rest obtained from reference TRBV28 and TRBJ1-5, is as follows: DVKVTQSSRYLVKRTGEKVFLECVQDMDHENMFWYRQDPGLGLRLIYFSYDVKMKEKGDIPEGYSVSREKKERFSLILESASTNQTSMYLCASSEGQGAGQPQHFGDGTRLSIL.

This clone was seen just once. This sequence joins TRBV7-2 and TRBJ2-7, with D perhaps matching TRBD2 (5 bases). The CDR3 loop spans 15 amino acids. Germline-derived CDR1 and CDR2 are SGHTA and FQGNSA. V shed 5 bases and J shed 0 bases, with 14 bases lying between them. CDR3 sequence: CASSRFGLNSYEQYF. The CDR3 DNA reads as TGTGCCAGCAGCCGCTTTGGACTGAACTCCTACGAGCAGTACTTC.

This chain joins TRBV3-1 (or the pseudogene TRBV3-2) and TRBJ2-1; D is unresolved. The germline V gene encodes CDR1 LGHDT and CDR2 YNNKEL (reference sequence). This CDR3 region has 12 residues. Trimming removed 2 bases from V and 7 bases from J, with 6 bases in between. For the CDR3, the DNA is TGTGCCAGCAGCCAAATCGGGAATGAGCAGTTCTTC. Encoded protein: CASSQIGNEQFF.

The chain carries TRBV29-1 and TRBJ2-1; maybe TRBD1 (5 bases). The CDR3 is 13 residues long. V was clipped by 4 bases and J by 6 bases, with 13 bases between them. Germline assignment: CDR1 SQVTM and CDR2 ANQGSEA. CDR3 in DNA: TGCAGCGTTGCTCACAGACAGATCAATGAGCAGTTCTTC. Its translation: CSVAHRQINEQFF.

The genes are TRBV18 and TRBJ2-7; 8 bases are a match to TRBD1. The CDR3 is 12 amino acids. The germline V gene has CDR1 KGHSH and CDR2 LQKENI. The V gene end was trimmed by 5 bases and the J gene end by 6 bases; junction bases not matched to a gene: 3. The CDR3: CASSATGVEQYF. In nucleotides, the CDR3 is TGTGCCAGCTCAGCGACAGGGGTCGAGCAGTACTTC.

The chain links TRBV7-9 to TRBJ1-2, with D tentatively TRBD1 (6 bases). V lost 0 bases to trimming and J lost 8 bases, with 16 bases between them. This CDR3 is built from 15 residues. The germline V gene encodes CDR1 SEHNR and CDR2 FQNEAQ (reference sequence). The CDR3, as DNA: TGTGCCAGCAGCTTAGCCCGGTGGGGGCGAGAGGGCTACACCTTC. Translating it yields CASSLARWGREGYTF.

The V call is TRBV2, the J call TRBJ2-1; D is perhaps TRBD2 (5 bases). The CDR3 sequence is 15 residues long. CDR1 and CDR2 (germline): SNHLY, FYNNEI. V was pared by 8 bases and J by 0 bases, with 14 bases between. The CDR3 region has the DNA TGTGCCAGCTCCCGGGCGGGTAGCTCCTACAATGAGCAGTTCTTC. Translating it yields CASSRAGSSYNEQFF.

The V call is TRBV5-1, the J call TRBJ1-4; possibly TRBD1 for D (5 bases). V was trimmed by 3 bases and J by 4 bases, leaving 10 bases between them. The CDR3 spans 14 residues. Germline V gene data show CDR1 as SGHRS and CDR2 as YFSETQ. Here the CDR3 reads CASSSTGYNEKLFF. The CDR3 DNA reads as TGCGCCAGCAGCTCAACAGGATATAATGAAAAACTGTTTTTT.

The chain couples TRBV5-1 to TRBJ1-2; 7 bases align to TRBD1. V was clipped by 0 bases and J by 6 bases; unmatched bases: 8. This CDR3 contains 15 residues. Germline V gene lookup returns CDR1 SGHRS and CDR2 YFSETQ. The CDR3 loop is CASSLEITGVDGYTF. The CDR3 DNA reads as TGCGCCAGCAGCTTGGAGATCACAGGGGTGGATGGCTACACCTTC.

The rearrangement uses TRBV6-2 or TRBV6-3 and TRBJ1-1, with D uncertain. CDR1 MNHEY and CDR2 SVGEGT come from the germline V gene. Between the trimmed V and J ends, which lost 6 bases and 2 bases, there was a span of 16 bases. This CDR3 region has 15 residues. The DNA for the CDR3 is TGTGCCAGCAGCCATGACCTGGGCCCAAACACTGAAGCTTTCTTT. Translation: CASSHDLGPNTEAFF.

The genes are TRBV5-5 and TRBJ1-4; perhaps TRBD1 as D (6 bases). From germline, CDR1 is SGHKS and CDR2 YYEKEE (reference sequence). Trimming removed 4 bases from V and 4 bases from J, with 11 bases in between. The CDR3 is 14 residues long. Here the CDR3 reads CASSNGQINEKLFF. CDR3 DNA: TGTGCCAGCAGCAATGGACAGATTAATGAAAAACTGTTTTTT.

The V gene is TRBV4-3, the J gene TRBJ2-3; 11 bases fit TRBD2. Losses at the gene ends were 3 bases for V and 4 bases for J; bases not matched to a gene: 12. The CDR3 length is 18 residues. The germline V gene has CDR1 LGHNA and CDR2 YSLEER. The CDR3 region has the DNA TGCGCCAGCAGCCACGATTCACCACTAGCGGGAGTTCCAGATACGCAGTATTTT. It specifies CASSHDSPLAGVPDTQYF.

V gene TRBV6-2 or TRBV6-3 combines with J gene TRBJ1-2; 8 nucleotides match TRBD1. The CDR3 sequence is 15 residues long. Trimming at V came to 6 bases and at J to 0 bases, leaving 6 bases not matched to a gene. The germline V gene has CDR1 MNHEY and CDR2 SVGEGT. CDR3 sequence reads: CASSNDRGPNYGYTF. The DNA for the CDR3 is TGTGCCAGCAGCAATGACAGGGGACCTAACTATGGCTACACCTTC.

The chain has TRBV19 and TRBJ1-1; D is undetermined. The V end lost 0 bases, the J end lost 1 base, and 9 bases lay between the germline ends. In germline, CDR1 is LNHDA, CDR2 SQIVND (reference sequence). The CDR3 spans 15 residues. This CDR3 is CASSIDPLGNTEAFF. In DNA form, the CDR3 reads TGTGCCAGTAGTATAGATCCTCTAGGGAACACTGAAGCTTTCTTT.

The V call is TRBV28, the J call TRBJ1-5; D might be TRBD1 (6 bases). The CDR3 is made up of 14 amino acids. The V end lost 6 bases, the J end lost 6 bases, and 15 bases lay between the germline ends. CDR1 MDHEN and CDR2 SYDVKM come from the germline V gene. The DNA of the CDR3 is TGTGCCAGCAGAGGACAGAGGGGCTCTCAGCCCCAGCATTTT. Protein: CASRGQRGSQPQHF.

Notes on this clone: This same CDR3 is encoded by further DNA sequences in the sample. J is TRBJ2-7 and V is TRBV7-2; D remains ambiguous. The V and J ends lost 4 bases and 0 bases respectively, with 4 bases between them. The germline gives CDR1 SGHTA, CDR2 FQGNSA. The CDR3 covers 12 residues. The CDR3 DNA is TGTGCCAGCAGCTCTCTCTCCTACGAGCAGTACTTC. It encodes CASSSLSYEQYF. Drawing the rest from reference TRBV7-2 and TRBJ2-7, the complete variable domain is GAGVSQSPSNKVTEKGKDVELRCDPISGHTALYWYRQSLGQGLEFLIYFQGNSAPDKSGLPSDRFSAERTGGSVSTLTIQRTQQEDSAVYLCASSSLSYEQYFGPGTRLTVT.

This clone was observed a single time. In DNA, the CDR3 is TGTGCCAGCAGCACAAGGGACAGGGGGTTTCCTGAAGCTTTCTTT. Translated, it gives CASSTRDRGFPEAFF. The chain couples TRBV3-1 (or the pseudogene TRBV3-2) to TRBJ1-1; 11 bases match TRBD1. Germline loops: CDR1 LGHDT, CDR2 YNNKEL (reference sequence). The J segment lost 6 bases and the V segment lost 5 bases, leaving 8 bases of the junction unmatched. The CDR3 is 15 residues long.

This chain uses TRBV3-1 (or the pseudogene TRBV3-2) with TRBJ2-7, with D possibly matching TRBD2 (6 bases). The germline V and J ends were trimmed by 1 base and 4 bases, with 11 bases remaining between them. Per the germline V gene, CDR1 is LGHDT and CDR2 is YNNKEL (reference sequence). This CDR3 is 14 amino acids long. In nucleotides, the CDR3 is TGTGCCAGCAGCCAAGGCCCTCGGGGGTACGAGCAGTACTTC. Translating gives CASSQGPRGYEQYF.

The chain is built from TRBV5-1 and TRBJ2-1; 16 bases are shared with TRBD2. The germline V gene has CDR1 SGHRS and CDR2 YFSETQ. V lost 4 bases and J lost 2; bases outside the gene matches: 3. CDR3 length: 17 residues. CDR3 coding DNA: TGCGCCAGCAGCCCAGGGACTAGCGGGAGGGCCTACAATGAGCAGTTCTTC. As protein: CASSPGTSGRAYNEQFF.

The chain recombines TRBV7-6 with TRBJ1-3; D is ambiguous. CDR1 is SGHVS and CDR2 is FNYEAQ in the germline V gene. This CDR3 has 14 residues. The germline V and J ends were trimmed by 3 bases and 2 bases, with 8 bases remaining between them. The CDR3 nucleotides read TGTGCCAGCAGCTTGGGCCCGACTGGAAACACCATATATTTT. Protein product: CASSLGPTGNTIYF.

This clone has a single count. V usage is TRBV4-3 and J usage is TRBJ2-3; no clear D gene. Germline CDR1 is LGHNA and CDR2 is YSLEER. V was pared by 3 bases and J by 12 bases, with 10 bases between. The CDR3 loop spans 11 amino acids. The CDR3 region has the DNA TGCGCCAGCAGCCACGGGTTGGAACAGTATTTT. This encodes CASSHGLEQYF.

The count of this clone is one. The gene calls are TRBV5-6 and TRBJ1-2; the D gene is possibly TRBD1 (5 bases). The V gene lost 4 bases and the J gene lost 2 bases, with 15 bases spanning the gap. The germline gives CDR1 SGHDT, CDR2 YYEEEE. The CDR3 covers 15 residues. DNA of the CDR3: TGTGCCAGCAGCATCACCGCGACAGAAAACTATGGCTACACCTTC. The encoded protein is CASSITATENYGYTF.

V and J are TRBV19 and TRBJ1-2, with D maybe TRBD1 (6 bases). Germline V CDR1 and CDR2: LNHDA, SQIVND (reference sequence). The CDR3 has 16 residues. Trimming left V 4 bases short and J 4 bases short, with 19 bases between. CDR3 in amino acids: CASSRQTGMASYGYTF. CDR3 in DNA: TGTGCCAGTAGTAGACAAACAGGGATGGCTAGCTATGGCTACACCTTC.

The genes are TRBV27 and TRBJ2-7; 8 bases map to TRBD1. The CDR3 covers 15 residues. Per germline, CDR1 MNHEY and CDR2 SMNVEV (reference sequence). After removal of 6 bases from V and 1 base from J, the junction contained 8 bases not matched to a gene. As DNA, the CDR3 is TGTGCCAGCAGCACTTGGACAGGGAGTTCCTACGAGCAGTACTTC. Its translation: CASSTWTGSSYEQYF.

This rearrangement joins TRBV7-2 to TRBJ2-7, with D perhaps TRBD1 (5 bases). The CDR3 is 14 amino acids. Per germline, CDR1 SGHTA and CDR2 FQGNSA. Trimming stripped 5 bases from V and 7 bases from J, with 18 bases between. The CDR3, as DNA: TGTGCCAGCAGCCCCCGCCAGGGATGGGCTGAGCAGTACTTC. This translates into CASSPRQGWAEQYF.

The chain combines TRBV6-5 with TRBJ1-5, with a weak D call TRBD1 (5 bases). The germline V and J ends were trimmed by 5 bases and 7 bases, with 12 bases remaining between them. Germline loops: CDR1 MNHEY, CDR2 SVGAGI. The CDR3 is made up of 13 amino acids. The CDR3 reads CASSRDLTQPQHF. CDR3 nucleotide sequence: TGTGCCAGCAGTAGGGACTTGACGCAGCCCCAGCATTTT.

The rearrangement uses TRBV30 and TRBJ1-3; D is uncertain. The ends were cut back, 0 bases at V and 0 bases at J, with 9 bases in the middle. In germline, CDR1 is GTSNPN, CDR2 SVGIG (reference sequence). The CDR3 is made up of 15 amino acids. The CDR3 nucleotides read TGTGCCTGGAGTGTAACGGGGAACTCTGGAAACACCATATATTTT. Encoded protein: CAWSVTGNSGNTIYF.

This clone was counted a few times. The rearrangement uses TRBV28 and TRBJ2-7, with D perhaps TRBD1 (6 bases). Trimming left V 5 bases short and J 3 bases short, with 8 bases between. The germline CDR1 and CDR2 sequences are MDHEN and SYDVKM. This CDR3 spans 12 amino acids. The CDR3 DNA reads as TGTGCCAGCAGTGGGACAATCTACGAGCAGTACTTC. It is translated as CASSGTIYEQYF.